The clone carrying this T cell receptor beta chain occurred many times. Its antigen is unidentified. The data are from a study of T cells in Graves' hyperthyroidism and ophthalmopathy. Points from the study as a whole: Clonotypes that were expanded in thyroid above 0.001 mostly appeared in blood too. A 13 V-J signature model discriminated ophthalmopathy versus stable hyperthyroidism.

The source material, RNA transcripts, was used to amplify TCR beta CDR3 regions. HTBI primers were employed in a first-round RT-PCR of the TCR CDR3. A single record per CDR3 protein comes from TCRdb applying MiXCR to the multiplex PCR reads. The sample lists approximately 690,000 distinct CDR3 sequences; more than 14% were seen once. Ophthalmopathy patients had moderate-to-severe active disease, CAS ≥3, NOSPECS ≥4, and disease duration under 3 months. Exclusions: uncontrolled infection, other autoimmune disease, pregnancy, lactation. With 6 bases removed from V and 2 bases from J, the gap between germline ends came to 14 bases. This CDR3 contains 14 residues. Per germline, CDR1 MNHEY and CDR2 SMNVEV (reference sequence).

Sample: blood. J is TRBJ2-7 and V is TRBV27; a weak D match, TRBD1 (5 bases). This receptor was identified in a woman aged 45 to 65 with Graves' ophthalmopathy. CDR3 in amino acids: CASRRQTAPYEQYF. CDR3 nucleotide sequence: TGTGCCAGCAGACGACAGACCGCCCCCTACGAGCAGTACTTC.